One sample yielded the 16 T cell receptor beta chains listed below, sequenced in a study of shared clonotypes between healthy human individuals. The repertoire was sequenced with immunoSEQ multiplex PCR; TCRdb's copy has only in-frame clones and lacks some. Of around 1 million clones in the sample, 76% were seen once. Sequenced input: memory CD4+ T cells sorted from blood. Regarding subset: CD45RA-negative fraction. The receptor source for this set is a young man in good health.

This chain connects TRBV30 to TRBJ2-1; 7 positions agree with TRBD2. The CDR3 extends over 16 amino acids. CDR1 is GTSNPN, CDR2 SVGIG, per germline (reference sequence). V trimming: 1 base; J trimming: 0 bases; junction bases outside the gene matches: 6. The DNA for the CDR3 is TGTGCCTGGAGTGCAGGGACTATAAGCTCCTACAATGAGCAGTTCTTC. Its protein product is CAWSAGTISSYNEQFF.

This CDR3 is CAWSKGQVNYGYTF. CDR3 nucleotides: TGTGCCTGGTCTAAGGGACAGGTAAACTATGGCTACACCTTC. This chain links TRBV30 with TRBJ1-2, with TRBD1 matching over 8 bases. This CDR3 comprises 14 residues. Germline CDR1 is GTSNPN and CDR2 is SVGIG (reference sequence). V shed 5 bases, J shed 2 bases, and the junction held 7 bases outside the gene matches.

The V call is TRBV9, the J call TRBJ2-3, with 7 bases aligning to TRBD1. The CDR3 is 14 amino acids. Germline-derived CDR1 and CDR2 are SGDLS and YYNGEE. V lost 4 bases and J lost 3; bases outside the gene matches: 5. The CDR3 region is CASSPPTGTDTQYF. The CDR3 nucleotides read TGTGCCAGCAGCCCTCCGACAGGGACAGATACGCAGTATTTT.

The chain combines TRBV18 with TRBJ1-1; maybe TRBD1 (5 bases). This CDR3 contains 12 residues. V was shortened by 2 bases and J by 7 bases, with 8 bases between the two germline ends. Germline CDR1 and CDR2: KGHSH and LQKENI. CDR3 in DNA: TGTGCCAGCTCACCATCGACAGTTGAAGCTTTCTTT. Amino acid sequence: CASSPSTVEAFF.

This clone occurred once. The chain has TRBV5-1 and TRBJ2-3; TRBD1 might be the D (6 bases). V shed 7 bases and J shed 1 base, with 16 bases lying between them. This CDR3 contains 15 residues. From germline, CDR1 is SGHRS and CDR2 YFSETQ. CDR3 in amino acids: CASDIQGSGTDTQYF. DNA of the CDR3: TGCGCCAGCGATATACAGGGAAGCGGCACAGATACGCAGTATTTT.

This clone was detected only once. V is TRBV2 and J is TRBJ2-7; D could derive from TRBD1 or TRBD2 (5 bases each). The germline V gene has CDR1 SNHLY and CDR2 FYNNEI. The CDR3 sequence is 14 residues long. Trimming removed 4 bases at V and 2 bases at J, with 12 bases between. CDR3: CASSVRDLPYEQYF. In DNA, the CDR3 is TGTGCCAGCAGTGTGAGGGACCTTCCCTACGAGCAGTACTTC.

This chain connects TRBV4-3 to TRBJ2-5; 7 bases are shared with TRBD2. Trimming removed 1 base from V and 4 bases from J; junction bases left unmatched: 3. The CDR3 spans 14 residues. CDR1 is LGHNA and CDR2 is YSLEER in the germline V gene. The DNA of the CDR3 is TGCGCCAGCAGCCAAGCTATAGCGGGAGAGACCCAGTACTTC. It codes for CASSQAIAGETQYF.

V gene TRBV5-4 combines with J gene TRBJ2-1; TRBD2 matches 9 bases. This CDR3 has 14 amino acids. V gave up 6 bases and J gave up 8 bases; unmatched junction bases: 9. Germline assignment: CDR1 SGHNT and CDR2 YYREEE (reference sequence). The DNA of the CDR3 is TGTGCCAGCATCCCGCGGGGGGGAGGCGATGAGCAGTTCTTC. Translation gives CASIPRGGGDEQFF.

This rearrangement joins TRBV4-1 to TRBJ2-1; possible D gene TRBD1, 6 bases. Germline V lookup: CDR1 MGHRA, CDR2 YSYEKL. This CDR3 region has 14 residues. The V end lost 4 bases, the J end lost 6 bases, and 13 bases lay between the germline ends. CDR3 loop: CASSLFSQGNEQFF. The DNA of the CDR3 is TGCGCCAGCAGCCTCTTTTCACAGGGCAATGAGCAGTTCTTC.

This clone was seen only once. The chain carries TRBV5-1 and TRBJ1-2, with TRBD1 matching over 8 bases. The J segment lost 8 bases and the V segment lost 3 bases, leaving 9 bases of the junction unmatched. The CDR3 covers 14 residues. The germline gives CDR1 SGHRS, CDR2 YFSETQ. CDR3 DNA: TGCGCCAGCAGCTGGGGGGACAGGACTCGCGGCTACACCTTC. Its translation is CASSWGDRTRGYTF.

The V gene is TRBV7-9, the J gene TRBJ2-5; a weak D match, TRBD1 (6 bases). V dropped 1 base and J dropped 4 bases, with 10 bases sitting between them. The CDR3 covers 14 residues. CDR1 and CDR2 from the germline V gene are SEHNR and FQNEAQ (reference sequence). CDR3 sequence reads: CASSLGGQRETQYF. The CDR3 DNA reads TGTGCCAGCAGCTTAGGGGGGCAGCGAGAGACCCAGTACTTC.

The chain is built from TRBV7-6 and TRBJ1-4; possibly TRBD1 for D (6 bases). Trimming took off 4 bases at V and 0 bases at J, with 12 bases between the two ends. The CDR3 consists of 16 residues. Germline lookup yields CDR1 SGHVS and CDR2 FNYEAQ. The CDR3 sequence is CASSSQGSSTNEKLFF. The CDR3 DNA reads TGTGCCAGCAGCTCGCAGGGGAGCTCAACTAATGAAAAACTGTTTTTT.

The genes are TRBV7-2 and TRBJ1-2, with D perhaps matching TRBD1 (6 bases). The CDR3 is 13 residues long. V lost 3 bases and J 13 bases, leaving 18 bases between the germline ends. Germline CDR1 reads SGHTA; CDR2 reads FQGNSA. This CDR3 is CASSFDATGRITF. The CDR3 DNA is TGTGCCAGCAGCTTCGACGCAACAGGGAGGATCACCTTC.

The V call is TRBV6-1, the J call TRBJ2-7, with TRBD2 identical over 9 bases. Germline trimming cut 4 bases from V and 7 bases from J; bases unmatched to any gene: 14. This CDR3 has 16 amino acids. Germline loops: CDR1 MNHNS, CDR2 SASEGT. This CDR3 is CASSGLPGLAPREQYF. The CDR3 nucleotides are TGTGCCAGCAGTGGCCTGCCGGGACTAGCCCCTCGAGAGCAGTACTTC.

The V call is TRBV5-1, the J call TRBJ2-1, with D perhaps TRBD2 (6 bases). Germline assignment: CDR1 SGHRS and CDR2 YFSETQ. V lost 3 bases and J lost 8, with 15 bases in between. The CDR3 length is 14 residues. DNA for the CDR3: TGCGCCAGCAGCTGGAGGGGCAGGTCAGATGAGCAGTTCTTC. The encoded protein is CASSWRGRSDEQFF.

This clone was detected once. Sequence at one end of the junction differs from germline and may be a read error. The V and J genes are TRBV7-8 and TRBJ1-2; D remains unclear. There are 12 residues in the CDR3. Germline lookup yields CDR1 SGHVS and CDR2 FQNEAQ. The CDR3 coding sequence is TGTGCCAGCAGCTCGCGGTCCTCCCTCTTGTTCTTC. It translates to CASSSRSSLLFF.